This T cell receptor (beta chain) is from a study of shared clonotypes between healthy human individuals. V dropped 1 base and J dropped 0 bases, with 10 bases sitting between them. The CDR3 is 16 residues long. The germline CDR1 and CDR2 sequences are LGHNA and YSLEER. About this clone itself: Its antigen is still unknown.

Study-wide findings and caveats: Naive subsets usually exceeded memory subsets in estimated richness. The four-donor shared clonotypes exceeded non-shared clonotypes in generation probability, with non-shared ones scoring lower.

CD45RO-negative cells were positively selected for CCR7, leaving out terminally differentiated effector memory CD45RA+ cells. Profiled with immunoSEQ multiplex PCR; TCRdb holds only in-frame clones, not every one. The sample yields 1.5 million to 2.5 million clones, about 94% seen once. The TCR comes from a man between 18 and 35 years old in good health. Sequencing was carried out using naive CD8+ T cells sorted from blood. The chain links TRBV4-3 to TRBJ2-1; D is ambiguous. The CDR3 region is CASSQVPGISYNEQFF. The CDR3 region has the DNA TGCGCCAGCAGCCAAGTGCCGGGTATCTCCTACAATGAGCAGTTCTTC.